The 28 T cell receptor beta chains listed next were all sequenced from one sample in a study of shared clonotypes between healthy human individuals. Clones were sequenced by immunoSEQ multiplex PCR, and TCRdb holds only the in-frame ones, with some missing. The sample holds 2 million to 2.5 million clones; 90% to 95% are singletons and the top ten take roughly 0.36%. The specimen sequenced was naive CD4+ T cells from PBMCs. As to subset: CD45RA+ positively selected. These receptors all stem from a man between 18 and 29 years old in good health. Some clones in this sample may be carry-over from other donors' samples.

J is TRBJ2-3 and V is TRBV5-4, with 8 bases matching TRBD1. V was clipped by 0 bases and J by 3 bases; unmatched bases: 3. The CDR3 consists of 15 residues. Germline-derived CDR1 and CDR2 are SGHNT and YYREEE (reference sequence). CDR3 loop: CASSLGQGLTDTQYF. The CDR3 region has the DNA TGTGCCAGCAGCTTGGGACAGGGGTTAACAGATACGCAGTATTTT.

V usage is TRBV7-8 and J usage is TRBJ2-3; 7 bases are shared with TRBD2. Germline V gene sequence: CDR1 SGHVS, CDR2 FQNEAQ. The V and J ends lost 5 bases and 0 bases, in that order; junction bases with no gene match: 11. The CDR3 spans 17 residues. CDR3 in amino acids: CASSPDLSGASTDTQYF. The CDR3 DNA reads TGTGCCAGCAGCCCCGATCTCAGCGGGGCTAGCACAGATACGCAGTATTTT.

Comments on this clone: Other DNA variants within this sample encode the same CDR3. The chain links TRBV6-1 to TRBJ1-1, with 10 bases identical to TRBD1. CDR1 is MNHNS, CDR2 SASEGT, per germline. Trimming cost V 6 bases and J 4 bases; bases outside gene matches: 2. The CDR3 consists of 13 residues. CDR3 region: CASSGDRGTEAFF. The CDR3, as DNA: TGTGCCAGCAGCGGGGACAGGGGCACTGAAGCTTTCTTT.

The CDR3 region is CASSLLGIGQGADTQYF. Here the CDR3 DNA reads TGTGCCAGCAGCTTACTTGGGATCGGACAGGGGGCAGATACGCAGTATTTT. The V call is TRBV13, the J call TRBJ2-3; 10 bases are a match to TRBD1. This CDR3 is 17 amino acids long. Germline trimming cut 2 bases from V and 4 bases from J; bases unmatched to any gene: 9. CDR1 is PRHDT and CDR2 is FYEKMQ in the germline V gene (reference sequence).

This chain uses TRBV6-1 with TRBJ2-4; D is possibly TRBD2 (6 bases). V lost 1 base and J lost 0, with 7 bases in between. In germline, CDR1 is MNHNS, CDR2 SASEGT. This CDR3 has 15 amino acids. CDR3: CASSEGGTAKNIQYF. The CDR3 bases are TGTGCCAGCAGTGAAGGCGGGACAGCCAAAAACATTCAGTACTTC.

This chain links TRBV30 with TRBJ2-3; tentative D call: TRBD1 (6 bases). Trimming shortened V by 3 bases and J by 4 bases, and 11 bases separated the two germline ends. This CDR3 region has 13 residues. CDR1 and CDR2 from the germline V gene are GTSNPN and SVGIG (reference sequence). The CDR3 DNA reads TGTGCCTGGAGGCAACAGGGCGCAGATACGCAGTATTTT. It translates to CAWRQQGADTQYF.

This chain links TRBV11-3 with TRBJ2-7; TRBD1 agrees at 7 bases. The CDR3 is made up of 15 amino acids. The V and J ends lost 5 bases and 0 bases, in that order; junction bases with no gene match: 7. CDR1 and CDR2 from the germline V gene are SGHNT and YENEEA. CDR3 in DNA: TGTGCCAGCAGCCCCCGGGACAGTCCCTCCTACGAGCAGTACTTC. Its translation is CASSPRDSPSYEQYF.

V usage is TRBV4-1 and J usage is TRBJ1-2, with D unclear. In germline, CDR1 is MGHRA, CDR2 YSYEKL. This CDR3 has 13 amino acids. Deletions cut 3 bases from V and 12 bases from J, with 17 bases between. CDR3 protein: CASSQPDRPLDTF. The CDR3 DNA is TGCGCCAGCAGCCAGCCTGACCGCCCCCTTGACACCTTC.

V usage is TRBV19 and J usage is TRBJ2-1; TRBD1 matches at 11 bases. The germline gives CDR1 LNHDA, CDR2 SQIVND (reference sequence). This CDR3 has 14 amino acids. After removal of 8 bases from V and 7 bases from J, the junction contained 7 bases not matched to a gene. Here the CDR3 reads CASRGQGGGNEQFF. The CDR3 DNA reads TGTGCCAGTCGGGGACAGGGGGGAGGGAATGAGCAGTTCTTC.

This rearrangement joins TRBV11-2 to TRBJ2-3; D is ambiguous. V was clipped by 0 bases and J by 5 bases, with 6 bases between them. Germline CDR1 and CDR2: SGHAT and FQNNGV. CDR3 size: 13 residues. CDR3 sequence (DNA): TGTGCCAGCAGCTTAGATTTGGGAGATACGCAGTATTTT. This sequence encodes CASSLDLGDTQYF.

The chain uses TRBV6-5 and TRBJ1-1; D remains ambiguous. Germline CDR1 MNHEY, CDR2 SVGAGI. Trimming stripped 4 bases from V and 5 bases from J, with 11 bases between. There are 13 residues in the CDR3. The CDR3 reads CASSSSGWTEAFF. Written as DNA, the CDR3 is TGTGCCAGCAGTTCGTCGGGCTGGACTGAAGCTTTCTTT.

The chain carries TRBV9 and TRBJ2-2; 10 bases align to TRBD1. CDR1 and CDR2 from the germline V gene are SGDLS and YYNGEE. V was pared by 4 bases and J by 1 base, with 4 bases of the junction left unmatched. The CDR3 covers 16 residues. The CDR3 coding sequence is TGTGCCAGCAGCTTAGACAGGGGGCTGAACACCGGGGAGCTGTTTTTT. It is translated as CASSLDRGLNTGELFF.

The CDR3 DNA reads TGTGCCAGTACCAACCCAGGCGGGTATCCGGGCACCGGGGAGCTGTTTTTT. This sequence encodes CASTNPGGYPGTGELFF. The chain joins TRBV19 to TRBJ2-2, with D perhaps matching TRBD2 (5 bases). V was clipped by 7 bases and J by 4 bases, with 22 bases between them. Germline V gives CDR1 LNHDA, CDR2 SQIVND (reference sequence). CDR3 length: 17 residues.

The chain links TRBV7-9 to TRBJ2-5; D is tentatively TRBD1 or TRBD2 (5 bases each). V shed 5 bases and J shed 7 bases, with 20 bases lying between them. CDR1 is SEHNR, CDR2 FQNEAQ, per germline (reference sequence). This CDR3 comprises 15 residues. CDR3 sequence: CASSVGTGTSRTQYF. In DNA, the CDR3 is TGTGCCAGCAGCGTGGGCACCGGGACCTCAAGGACCCAGTACTTC.

The chain joins TRBV5-1 to TRBJ2-5; D possibly corresponds to TRBD2 (6 bases). Germline CDR1 and CDR2: SGHRS and YFSETQ. The CDR3 is 15 amino acids. Between the trimmed V and J ends, which lost 4 bases and 4 bases, there was a span of 17 bases. Here the CDR3 reads CASSTAGGGRETQYF. CDR3 DNA: TGCGCCAGCAGCACGGCCGGGGGAGGTAGAGAGACCCAGTACTTC.

CDR3 nucleotide sequence: TGTGCCAGCAGTTACGTTGAGCGGCAGCCCCAGCATTTT. The encoded protein is CASSYVERQPQHF. The chain carries TRBV6-5 and TRBJ1-5; D is unclear. Trimming cost V 2 bases and J 7 bases, with 9 bases left between them. Germline V gives CDR1 MNHEY, CDR2 SVGAGI. The CDR3 sequence is 13 residues long.

The V and J genes are TRBV11-2 and TRBJ1-5; D is unresolved. Trimming took 3 bases from V and 0 from J, leaving 9 bases between them. The germline gives CDR1 SGHAT, CDR2 FQNNGV. There are 15 residues in the CDR3. The CDR3 region has the DNA TGTGCCAGCAGCTTTAGCGGCTATAGCAATCAGCCCCAGCATTTT. This encodes CASSFSGYSNQPQHF. Combining the CDR3 with reference TRBV11-2 and TRBJ1-5 gives the whole variable domain EAGVAQSPRYKIIEKRQSVAFWCNPISGHATLYWYQQILGQGPKLLIQFQNNGVVDDSQLPKDRFSAERLKGVDSTLKIQPAKLEDSAVYLCASSFSGYSNQPQHFGDGTRLSIL.

The chain carries TRBV29-1 and TRBJ1-1; D gene unclear. The CDR3 loop spans 13 amino acids. Trimming cost V 1 base and J 1 base, with 7 bases left between them. Germline assignment: CDR1 SQVTM and CDR2 ANQGSEA. CDR3 DNA: TGCAGCGTTGAAGGAGTCCGGAACACTGAAGCTTTCTTT. This sequence encodes CSVEGVRNTEAFF.

The V gene is TRBV28, the J gene TRBJ2-1, with D possibly matching TRBD2 (6 bases). This CDR3 comprises 14 residues. CDR1 and CDR2 from the germline V gene are MDHEN and SYDVKM. Trimming left V 6 bases short and J 9 bases short, with 18 bases between. The DNA for the CDR3 is TGTGCCAGCAGCTCCCTAACTAGCCGGAGTGAGCAGTTCTTC. Protein: CASSSLTSRSEQFF.

J is TRBJ1-5 and V is TRBV25-1; maybe TRBD1 (5 bases). The germline gives CDR1 MGHDK, CDR2 SYGVNS. This CDR3 has 16 amino acids. V was shortened by 6 bases and J by 0 bases, with 15 bases between the two germline ends. The CDR3 bases are TGTGCCAGCAGCCGTTCGGGGGGGGATAGCAATCAGCCCCAGCATTTT. Amino acid sequence: CASSRSGGDSNQPQHF.

The chain is built from TRBV4-2 and TRBJ1-1; TRBD1 matches 9 bases. The junction had 9 bases not matched to a gene; V was cut back by 3 bases and J by 4 bases. This CDR3 region has 16 residues. CDR1 LGHNA and CDR2 YNFKEQ come from the germline V gene. CDR3 nucleotide sequence: TGTGCCAGCAGCCACCCTCCGGGACAGGGATTCACTGAAGCTTTCTTT. It translates to CASSHPPGQGFTEAFF.

Notes on this clone: Other nucleotide sequences in the sample specify the same CDR3. This chain links TRBV18 with TRBJ1-2; D not certain. Germline assignment: CDR1 KGHSH and CDR2 LQKENI. Trimming cost V 2 bases and J 2 bases, with 6 bases left between them. This CDR3 is 13 amino acids long. The CDR3 bases are TGTGCCAGCTCACCAGCGGGAAACTATGGCTACACCTTC. Protein product: CASSPAGNYGYTF.

The chain uses TRBV28 and TRBJ1-1; 7 bases agree with TRBD1. Trimming at V came to 8 bases and at J to 5 bases, leaving 14 bases not matched to a gene. CDR3 size: 15 residues. Germline loops: CDR1 MDHEN, CDR2 SYDVKM. In DNA, the CDR3 is TGTGCCAGCCAATCGGAGGGGGCGTCACAGACTGAAGCTTTCTTT. Protein product: CASQSEGASQTEAFF. The variable domain in full, with the rest retrieved from reference TRBV28 and TRBJ1-1, is DVKVTQSSRYLVKRTGEKVFLECVQDMDHENMFWYRQDPGLGLRLIYFSYDVKMKEKGDIPEGYSVSREKKERFSLILESASTNQTSMYLCASQSEGASQTEAFFGQGTRLTVV.

This clone showed up just a few times. The chain is built from TRBV30 and TRBJ1-1; 10 nucleotides line up with TRBD1. Germline V lookup: CDR1 GTSNPN, CDR2 SVGIG (reference sequence). The CDR3 is 13 residues long. The junction had 7 bases not matched to a gene; V was cut back by 8 bases and J by 4 bases. The CDR3 nucleotides read TGTGCCGGGGGATGGACAGGGGGCACTGAAGCTTTCTTT. This encodes CAGGWTGGTEAFF. The full variable domain, rest sourced from reference TRBV30 and TRBJ1-1, is SQTIHQWPATLVQPVGSPLSLECTVEGTSNPNLYWYRQAAGRGLQLLFYSVGIGQISSEVPQNLSASRPQDRQFILSSKKLLLSDSGFYLCAGGWTGGTEAFFGQGTRLTVV.

This clone was recorded once. The DNA for the CDR3 is TGTGCCAGCAGTGTATCCATACTAGCGGGAGGGAGCGAGACCCAGTACTTC. Protein product: CASSVSILAGGSETQYF. The chain carries TRBV28 and TRBJ2-5; 13 positions agree with TRBD2. In germline, CDR1 is MDHEN, CDR2 SYDVKM. The length of the CDR3 is 17 residues. Losses at the gene ends were 5 bases for V and 5 bases for J; bases not matched to a gene: 11.

This chain links TRBV18 with TRBJ2-1, with D possibly being TRBD1 (6 bases). V was shortened by 3 bases and J by 2 bases, with 20 bases between the two germline ends. The CDR3 covers 18 residues. The germline CDR1 and CDR2 sequences are KGHSH and LQKENI. The CDR3 DNA sequence: TGTGCCAGCTCACCCCGTGGGGCAGGGGCCTCAACCTACAATGAGCAGTTCTTC. Translation: CASSPRGAGASTYNEQFF.

This rearrangement joins TRBV5-1 to TRBJ2-3; 8 nucleotides match TRBD2. Germline loops: CDR1 SGHRS, CDR2 YFSETQ. The CDR3 runs to 14 residues. V lost 2 bases and J lost 5; bases outside the gene matches: 4. The DNA of the CDR3 is TGCGCCAGCAGCTTAGAACTAGCGGAAGATACGCAGTATTTT. Its protein product is CASSLELAEDTQYF.

The V call is TRBV5-4, the J call TRBJ2-1; tentatively, D is TRBD2 (6 bases). CDR3 length equals 14 residues. V was cut by 7 bases and J by 8 bases, with 19 bases left in between. The V gene's germline CDR1 is SGHNT and CDR2 YYREEE (reference sequence). CDR3 in amino acids: CASQGYGRGYEQFF. CDR3 DNA: TGTGCCAGCCAGGGATACGGGAGAGGGTATGAGCAGTTCTTC.